This note documents a single T cell receptor beta chain sequence. What it recognizes is unknown. These data come from a study of shared clonotypes between healthy human individuals. Study-wide results and limits: Several donors shared approximately 5% of their naive CD4 clonotypes.

The germline gives CDR1 SNHLY, CDR2 FYNNEI. V shed 3 bases, J shed 0 bases, and the junction held 8 bases outside the gene matches. The CDR3 covers 19 residues. A deep-level run was used for the assay. The data were produced by immunoSEQ multiplex PCR, yet TCRdb's version contains in-frame clones alone and is incomplete. Among about 1 million clones, about 77% were seen once, and the ten largest hold around 1.4%. This chain connects TRBV2 to TRBJ2-1; 13 bases are a match to TRBD2. The sample consisted of memory CD4+ T cells sorted from blood. Subset: CD45RA-negative fraction. The clonotype comes from a man in his late teens or twenties in good health. Here the CDR3 reads CASSDMGLAGRSSYNEQFF. CDR3 bases: TGTGCCAGCAGTGATATGGGACTAGCGGGGAGGAGCTCCTACAATGAGCAGTTCTTC.